This T cell receptor beta chain was documented in a study of T cell responses to AZD1222 COVID-19 vaccine listed by TCRdb under 2021. Some background on the complete study: AZD1222 recipients given second doses at about 4 weeks or at about 12 weeks were pooled, since spike-specific TCR depth and breadth were not found to differ between the two schedules. A total of about 230 trial participants underwent TCR sequencing, of whom some 210 received two doses of AZD1222 and roughly 25 received two doses of the MenACWY control vaccine. Trial participants were enrolled into age subgroups of 18-55, 56-69 and 70-plus years, which contained around 140, 26 and 57 TCR-sequenced participants, respectively. What the research found in general, with its limitations: Conclusions about previously exposed vaccinees were limited because only six AZD1222 recipients were SARS-CoV-2 seropositive at baseline. After two AZD1222 doses, both the breadth and the depth of spike-specific TCRs were significantly higher than at day 0 and than in MenACWY recipients. Most participants were white British and females outnumbered males, and the authors suggested that clonal diversity may have been underestimated. The vaccine-associated CD4 TCRs covered the entire spike protein, and the dominant responses fell in regions 160-218 and 743-854. In the small 56-69-year group, the increase in depth fell short of significance, most likely because of low power. Epitopes outside the regions mutated in the B.1.351 and B.1.1.7 variants were reportedly recognized by nearly half of the unique spike-specific TCRs. Because no samples from the day 14 peak response were available, repertoires could be characterized only after the peak T cell response.

This specimen's time point label, interpreted: baseline before first vaccination. Vaccinee samples came from UK trials COV001 and COV002, including a single-blind randomized controlled phase 2/3 trial of AZD1222 (ChAdOx1 nCoV-19) in healthy adults. For TCRbeta chain sequencing, PBMC samples were collected from trial participants at day 0 and at day 28 after the second dose. Concerning this clone itself: Which antigen it targets is not known. Base qualities are missing; no much larger clone stands one base away.

Deletion took 7 bases off V and 0 bases off J, with a span of 10 bases between the germline ends. Reading from cysteine to phenylalanine, the CDR3 counts 14 amino acids. The read is trimmed to its CDR3 DNA, 42 bases read in frame from base 1. CDR1 and CDR2, per the germline V gene, are ENHRY and SYGVKD. The CDR3 regions of human TCRbeta chains were analyzed by immunosequencing. On the authors' methods: TCRs in the repertoires were compared against a reference library of SARS-CoV-2-specific TCRs that had been generated with the MIRA antigen-specificity platform. Breadth was defined as the fraction of unique TCRs that were SARS-CoV-2-associated. Depth was defined as the fraction of total T cells that were SARS-CoV-2-associated. Each spike-specific TCR was assigned to its reactive spike region and to a CD4 or CD8 class using the MIRA data. Log10-transformed breadth and depth values were compared by one-way ANOVA with Sidak's multiple comparisons tests. Not all clones reach the TCRdb copy of this immuneACCESS table, which keeps in-frame sequences only. Checked studies attribute under half of the gap to unresolved V genes and leave the rest unexplained. V, J and clone size were drawn from that table, and D and trimming were deduced from the DNA. For this sample the table gives about 140,000 clones, of which around 92% were detected only once. Jointly, the top ten make up about 2.3% of the sample.

Sequencing used peripheral blood, obtained on day 0 of AZD1222 vaccination. The chain joins TRBV10-3 to TRBJ1-5, and the D gene may be TRBD1, 5 bases matching. This clonotype was obtained from an adult in good health. CDR3 reads: CAIKDGTSNQPQHF. The sequenced DNA is TGTGCCATCAAGGACGGGACTAGCAATCAGCCCCAGCATTTT.